The clone carrying this T cell receptor (beta chain) was seen a single time. Original methodology: Quantification of nucleated cells was approximated via reference gene primer amplification. Only in-frame clones appear in the TCRdb table, and some are missing; sequencing was by immunoSEQ multiplex PCR. The V and J calls and clone size come from that table; D and trimming were worked out from the DNA. The data show under 250,000 clones, under 95% seen once. The record originates from a study of blood T cell repertoires in COVID-19. Turning to the study itself: Some COVID-19 samples were acute and others convalescent; all came from the United States, Italy and Spain. Sources were T cells, B-cell-depleted T cells, or PBMCs; the material itself was cDNA or gDNA.

The CDR3 has 15 amino acids. The junction had 0 bases not matched to a gene; V was cut back by 0 bases and J by 8 bases. In germline, CDR1 is LGHNT, CDR2 FRNRAP. The sequence came from a man younger than 45 with acute or convalescent COVID-19. The sequenced material came from peripheral blood. The chain uses TRBV12-5 and TRBJ2-1; the match to TRBD2 covers 14 bases. CDR3 DNA sequence: TGTGCTAGTGGTTTGGTGGGACTAGCGGGAGATGAGCAGTTCTTC. It yields the protein CASGLVGLAGDEQFF. Based on the CDR3 plus reference TRBV12-5 and TRBJ2-1, the full variable domain is DARVTQTPRHKVTEMGQEVTMRCQPILGHNTVFWYRQTMMQGLELLAYFRNRAPLDDSGMPKDRFSAEMPDATLATLKIQPSEPRDSAVYFCASGLVGLAGDEQFFGPGTRLTVL.